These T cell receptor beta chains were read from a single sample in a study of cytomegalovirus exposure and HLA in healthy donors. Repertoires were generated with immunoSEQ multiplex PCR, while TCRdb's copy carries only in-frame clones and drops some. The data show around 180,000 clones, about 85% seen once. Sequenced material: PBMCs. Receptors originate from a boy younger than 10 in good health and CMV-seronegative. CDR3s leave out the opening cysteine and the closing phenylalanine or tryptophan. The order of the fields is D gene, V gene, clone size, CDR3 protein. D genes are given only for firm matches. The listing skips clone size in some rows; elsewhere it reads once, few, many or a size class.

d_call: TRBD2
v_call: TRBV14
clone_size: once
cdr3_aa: ASSQDSGTSGSWGSYNEQF

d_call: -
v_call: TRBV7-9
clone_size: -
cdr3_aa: ASSYNLNPQREGYT

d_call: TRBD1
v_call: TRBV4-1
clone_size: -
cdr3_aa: ASSHIFSRDRGRMGTEAF

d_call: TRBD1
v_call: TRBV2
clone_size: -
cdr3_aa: ASSATGGPGNYGYT

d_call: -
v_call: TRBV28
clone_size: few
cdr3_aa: ASSSGHSYGYT

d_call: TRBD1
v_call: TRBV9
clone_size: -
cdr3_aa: ASSHPRTGRNSYEQY

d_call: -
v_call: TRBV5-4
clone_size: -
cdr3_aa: ASSLSPSLEKRPNTGELF

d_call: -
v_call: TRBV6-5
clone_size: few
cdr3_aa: ASSSRQTRETQY

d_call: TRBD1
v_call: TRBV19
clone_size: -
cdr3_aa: ASSKTGDQPQH

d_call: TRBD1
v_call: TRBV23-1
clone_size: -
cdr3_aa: ASSQTGGHDSTEAF

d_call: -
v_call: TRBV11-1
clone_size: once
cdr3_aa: ASSLEGSYGYT

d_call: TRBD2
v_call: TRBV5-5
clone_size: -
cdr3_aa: ASRPGTNYNEQF

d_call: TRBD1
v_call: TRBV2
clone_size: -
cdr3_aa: ASSTPPTDRSDGDIQY

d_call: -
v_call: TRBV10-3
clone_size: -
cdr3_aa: AISVGGSSYEQY

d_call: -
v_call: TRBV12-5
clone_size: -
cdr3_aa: ASGSIPQWDSYGYT

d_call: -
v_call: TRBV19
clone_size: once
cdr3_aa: ASSTPSTGTGELF

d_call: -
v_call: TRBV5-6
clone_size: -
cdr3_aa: ASSLAKRLGANEKLF